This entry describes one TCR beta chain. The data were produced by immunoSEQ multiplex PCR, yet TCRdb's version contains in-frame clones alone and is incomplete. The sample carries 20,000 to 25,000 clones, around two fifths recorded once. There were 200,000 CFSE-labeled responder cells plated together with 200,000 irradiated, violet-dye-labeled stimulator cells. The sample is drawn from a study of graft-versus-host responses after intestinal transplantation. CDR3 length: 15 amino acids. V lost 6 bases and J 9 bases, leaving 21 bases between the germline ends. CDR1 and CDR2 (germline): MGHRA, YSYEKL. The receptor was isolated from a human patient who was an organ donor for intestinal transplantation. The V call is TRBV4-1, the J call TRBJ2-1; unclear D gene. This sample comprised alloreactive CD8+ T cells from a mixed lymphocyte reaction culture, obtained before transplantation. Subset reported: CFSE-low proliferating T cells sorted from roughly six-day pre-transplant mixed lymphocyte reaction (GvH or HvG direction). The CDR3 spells CASSWTVGIGIEQFF. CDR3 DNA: TGCGCCAGCAGTTGGACGGTGGGGATAGGGATTGAGCAGTTCTTC.